These 28 T cell receptor beta chains came from one sample sequenced in a study of T cells after yellow fever vaccination. TCRdb used MiXCR to reprocess the 5' RACE reads, holding one entry per CDR3 protein. Of fewer than 450,000 distinct CDR3 sequences in the sample, 3.5% to 4.5% were seen once. This material consisted of PBMCs, taken 5 days after the yellow fever booster vaccination. These receptors originate from a man between 18 and 35 years old who received the YFV17D yellow fever vaccine.

This chain connects TRBV19 to TRBJ1-5, with D possibly being TRBD1 (5 bases). This CDR3 is 14 amino acids long. Trimming shortened V by 3 bases and J by 1 base, and 7 bases separated the two germline ends. CDR1 and CDR2 from the germline V gene are LNHDA and SQIVND (reference sequence). Written as DNA, the CDR3 is TGTGCCAGTAGTATCGGGGGGAGCAATCAGCCCCAGCATTTT. Protein product: CASSIGGSNQPQHF.

Only a few counts were recorded for this clonotype. The J gene is TRBJ2-2, the V gene TRBV27; D uncertain. Germline-derived CDR1 and CDR2 are MNHEY and SMNVEV (reference sequence). The CDR3 loop spans 17 amino acids. The V gene lost 10 bases and the J gene lost 0 bases, with 21 bases spanning the gap. The CDR3 DNA reads TGTGCCACCAGCCGGCACCTAAATCCTGCGAACACCGGGGAGCTGTTTTTT. It specifies CATSRHLNPANTGELFF.

The chain employs TRBV6-6 and TRBJ2-1; 8 bases are a match to TRBD1. The germline V gene has CDR1 MNHNY and CDR2 SVGAGI (reference sequence). The CDR3 consists of 15 residues. The trim removed 3 bases at V and 8 bases at J, leaving 9 bases unmatched. The CDR3 protein is CASSYYSAGGDEQFF. The CDR3 nucleotides read TGTGCCAGCAGTTATTATTCGGCAGGGGGCGATGAGCAGTTCTTC.

This clonotype was seen only a few times. This chain uses TRBV6-2 or TRBV6-3 with TRBJ2-7; D remains unclear. With 6 bases removed from V and 5 bases from J, the gap between germline ends came to 14 bases. There are 13 residues in the CDR3. CDR1 is MNHEY and CDR2 is SVGEGT in the germline V gene. The CDR3 sequence is CASSNGLENEQYF. As DNA, the CDR3 is TGTGCCAGCAGCAACGGGCTTGAGAACGAGCAGTACTTC.

This clonotype was seen ten or more times. The chain combines TRBV15 with TRBJ1-1, with D tentatively TRBD1 (6 bases). The CDR3 length is 14 residues. Per the germline V gene, CDR1 is LNHNV and CDR2 is YYDKDF (reference sequence). Trimming shortened V by 7 bases and J by 4 bases, and 16 bases separated the two germline ends. CDR3 residues: CATTQRGAFTEAFF. The DNA for the CDR3 is TGTGCCACCACACAACGGGGGGCATTCACTGAAGCTTTCTTT.

This chain connects TRBV4-1 to TRBJ2-7; 13 positions match TRBD2. CDR3 length equals 16 residues. Germline CDR1 reads MGHRA; CDR2 reads YSYEKL. J gave up 4 bases and V 4 bases, and 7 bases lay outside the gene matches. The CDR3 bases are TGCGCCAGCAGCCTCGGAGGGACTAGCGGGGCGTACGAGCAGTACTTC. The encoded protein is CASSLGGTSGAYEQYF.

This clonotype was seen more than once but under ten times. The gene calls are TRBV20-1 and TRBJ1-5; D gene uncertain. The germline CDR1 and CDR2 sequences are DFQATT and SNEGSKA (reference sequence). V lost 4 bases and J lost 1, with 17 bases in between. There are 16 residues in the CDR3. The CDR3 DNA is TGCAGTGCTATCGACGGGCCCATAGCGAGCAATCAGCCCCAGCATTTT. Translation: CSAIDGPIASNQPQHF.

The CDR3 DNA reads as TGTGCCAGCAGCGTAGGGGGGCTGAATCCCGCAACTGAAGCTTTCTTT. Protein sequence: CASSVGGLNPATEAFF. The chain has TRBV9 and TRBJ1-1; TRBD1 is a possible D gene (6 bases). Germline CDR1 SGDLS, CDR2 YYNGEE. Trimming left V 0 bases short and J 5 bases short, with 17 bases between. The CDR3 totals 16 residues.

This clonotype was picked up a small number of times. This rearrangement joins TRBV7-2 to TRBJ2-1, with TRBD2 matching over 9 bases. V shed 0 bases and J 13 bases; nucleotides not matched to a gene: 1. The CDR3 is 12 amino acids. The germline gives CDR1 SGHTA, CDR2 FQGNSA. CDR3 region: CASSLAGLAQFF. CDR3 in DNA: TGTGCCAGCAGCTTAGCGGGACTAGCTCAGTTCTTC. The full variable domain, rest sourced from reference TRBV7-2 and TRBJ2-1, is GAGVSQSPSNKVTEKGKDVELRCDPISGHTALYWYRQSLGQGLEFLIYFQGNSAPDKSGLPSDRFSAERTGGSVSTLTIQRTQQEDSAVYLCASSLAGLAQFFGPGTRLTVL.

This chain joins TRBV4-3 and TRBJ2-3; D might be TRBD1 (5 bases). Germline CDR1 and CDR2: LGHNA and YSLEER. V was pared by 4 bases and J by 4 bases, with 12 bases between. This CDR3 contains 14 residues. This chain's CDR3 is CASSPRLGPDTQYF. The CDR3 DNA sequence: TGCGCCAGCAGCCCACGCTTGGGGCCAGATACGCAGTATTTT.

This sequence joins TRBV19 and TRBJ2-5; D is perhaps TRBD1 or TRBD2 (6 bases each). The V gene's germline CDR1 is LNHDA and CDR2 SQIVND (reference sequence). With 2 bases removed from V and 5 bases from J, the gap between germline ends came to 12 bases. This CDR3 is built from 14 residues. The CDR3 region is CASSILGGAETQYF. The CDR3 DNA sequence: TGTGCCAGTAGTATACTCGGGGGCGCGGAGACCCAGTACTTC.

This clonotype was counted ten times or more. V usage is TRBV29-1 and J usage is TRBJ2-1; D possibly matches TRBD1 or TRBD2 (5 bases each). Germline V gene data show CDR1 as SQVTM and CDR2 as ANQGSEA. Trimming removed 2 bases at V and 5 bases at J, with 13 bases between. This CDR3 spans 14 amino acids. The CDR3 protein is CSVEPQGRNNEQFF. The CDR3 bases are TGCAGCGTTGAACCCCAGGGACGGAACAATGAGCAGTTCTTC.

The chain employs TRBV4-3 and TRBJ1-1, with D unresolved. Germline V gene data show CDR1 as LGHNA and CDR2 as YSLEER. This CDR3 is built from 18 residues. V gave up 0 bases and J gave up 4 bases, with 21 bases separating them. CDR3 coding DNA: TGCGCCAGCAGCCAAGATCCGGCCCCCTCAAGGGCCTCCACTGAAGCTTTCTTT. Its protein product is CASSQDPAPSRASTEAFF.

This clonotype was recorded many times. The CDR3 coding sequence is TGTGCCAGCAGTGTTACCGGGACAGGGACGGAAAAACTGTTTTTT. It translates to CASSVTGTGTEKLFF. The rearrangement joins TRBV6-1 to TRBJ1-4; 9 bases fit TRBD1. The CDR3 contains 15 residues. With 4 bases clipped from V and 8 bases from J, the junction kept 8 bases outside the gene matches. Per the germline V gene, CDR1 is MNHNS and CDR2 is SASEGT.

The V call is TRBV12-3 or TRBV12-4, the J call TRBJ2-3; no clear D gene. The germline V and J ends were trimmed by 5 bases and 4 bases, with 13 bases remaining between them. CDR3 length: 14 amino acids. CDR3 protein: CASSNWETADTQYF. The CDR3 DNA follows: TGTGCCAGCAGTAATTGGGAAACGGCAGATACGCAGTATTTT.

This clonotype was detected ten times or more. The rearrangement uses TRBV20-1 and TRBJ1-3; unclear D gene. This CDR3 region has 13 residues. V was pared by 3 bases and J by 2 bases, with 8 bases between. Germline lookup yields CDR1 DFQATT and CDR2 SNEGSKA (reference sequence). The DNA for the CDR3 is TGCAGTGCTAGCGCCGGGGCTGGAAACACCATATATTTT. Translating gives CSASAGAGNTIYF.

The CDR3 protein is CASRGTSGDNEQFF. CDR3 coding DNA: TGTGCCAGCAGGGGGACTAGCGGGGACAATGAGCAGTTCTTC. The chain has TRBV6-1 and TRBJ2-1, with TRBD2 identical over 13 bases. The V gene's germline CDR1 is MNHNS and CDR2 SASEGT. The junction had 1 base not matched to a gene; V was cut back by 6 bases and J by 5 bases. CDR3 length equals 14 residues.

This rearrangement joins TRBV5-1 to TRBJ1-4; 10 bases line up with TRBD1. The CDR3 extends over 16 amino acids. Germline V lookup: CDR1 SGHRS, CDR2 YFSETQ. V shed 0 bases and J 3 bases; nucleotides not matched to a gene: 2. The CDR3 nucleotides read TGCGCCAGCAGCTTGGGACAGGGGGCTGCTAATGAAAAACTGTTTTTT. Its translation: CASSLGQGAANEKLFF.

This clonotype was detected a few times. The chain couples TRBV4-3 to TRBJ2-3, with D possibly TRBD2 on 6 matching bases. Between the trimmed V and J ends, which lost 1 base and 2 bases, there was a span of 10 bases. CDR1 and CDR2 (germline): LGHNA, YSLEER. This CDR3 has 15 residues. CDR3 in amino acids: CASSQVRGNTDTQYF. Here the CDR3 DNA reads TGCGCCAGCAGCCAAGTCCGGGGGAACACAGATACGCAGTATTTT.

This clonotype has more than one count but fewer than ten. This sequence joins TRBV5-1 and TRBJ2-5, with TRBD1 as a possible D gene (6 bases). V dropped 2 bases and J dropped 0 bases, with 8 bases sitting between them. The CDR3 runs 14 residues. From germline, CDR1 is SGHRS and CDR2 YFSETQ. The chain's CDR3 is CASSLWDNQETQYF. The CDR3 DNA reads TGCGCCAGCAGCTTATGGGACAACCAAGAGACCCAGTACTTC.

This clonotype was seen at least ten times. The CDR3 bases are TGTGCCAGCAGCTCCGGACTAGCGGGGCCCAGGGGTACGCAGTATTTT. Protein sequence: CASSSGLAGPRGTQYF. The genes are TRBV7-3 and TRBJ2-3; 12 nucleotides align to TRBD2. V lost 4 bases, J lost 8 bases, and 10 bases stayed unmatched. Germline CDR1 is SGHTA and CDR2 is FQGTGA. The CDR3 has 16 residues.

This clonotype was seen many times. The chain is built from TRBV5-1 and TRBJ1-1; no reliable D call. The CDR3 runs to 15 residues. V was cut by 1 base and J by 4 bases, with 14 bases left in between. Germline CDR1 and CDR2: SGHRS and YFSETQ. The CDR3 region has the DNA TGCGCCAGCAGCTTGACATTCGTGGAGGGCACTGAAGCTTTCTTT. It specifies CASSLTFVEGTEAFF.

This clonotype was recorded many times. This sequence joins TRBV5-1 and TRBJ2-7, with a possible D match to TRBD1 (6 bases). The V end was cut by 5 bases, the J end by 0 bases, with 9 bases between. The CDR3 sequence is 13 residues long. CDR1 SGHRS and CDR2 YFSETQ come from the germline V gene. The DNA of the CDR3 is TGCGCCAGCAGGTTGACAGGCTCCTACGAGCAGTACTTC. Its translation: CASRLTGSYEQYF.

V is TRBV27 and J is TRBJ2-5; D not resolved. CDR1 and CDR2 from the germline V gene are MNHEY and SMNVEV (reference sequence). The CDR3 has 12 residues. Trimming cost V 5 bases and J 4 bases, with 8 bases left between them. CDR3 loop: CASSTNRETQYF. CDR3 DNA sequence: TGTGCCAGCAGTACCAACAGAGAGACCCAGTACTTC.

This clonotype was seen only a few times. The gene calls are TRBV7-2 and TRBJ2-7; 9 nucleotides agree with TRBD1. V shed 4 bases and J 7 bases; nucleotides not matched to a gene: 8. The CDR3 has 14 residues. The germline V gene has CDR1 SGHTA and CDR2 FQGNSA. The CDR3, as DNA: TGTGCCAGCAGCTCCGGACAGGGGATAAGGGAGCAGTACTTC. As protein: CASSSGQGIREQYF.

This chain uses TRBV7-3 with TRBJ2-2, with D uncertain. This CDR3 has 14 amino acids. Trimming took off 1 base at V and 5 bases at J, with 8 bases between the two ends. The V gene's germline CDR1 is SGHTA and CDR2 FQGTGA. CDR3 bases: TGTGCCAGCAGCTTAATGGGGATAACCGGGGAGCTGTTTTTT. Translating it yields CASSLMGITGELFF. Based on the CDR3 plus reference TRBV7-3 and TRBJ2-2, the full variable domain is GAGVSQTPSNKVTEKGKYVELRCDPISGHTALYWYRQSLGQGPEFLIYFQGTGAADDSGLPNDRFFAVRPEGSVSTLKIQRTERGDSAVYLCASSLMGITGELFFGEGSRLTVL.

This clonotype was detected many times. This chain joins TRBV10-3 and TRBJ2-5; TRBD2 matches 10 bases. The junction had 5 bases not matched to a gene; V was cut back by 1 base and J by 9 bases. The CDR3 extends over 14 amino acids. CDR1 is ENHRY and CDR2 is SYGVKD in the germline V gene. For the CDR3, the DNA is TGTGCCATCAGTGAGTGGGCTAGCGGGGGAGCCCAGTACTTC. Translating it yields CAISEWASGGAQYF.

The chain has TRBV5-3 and TRBJ1-5; D is undetermined. TRBV5-3 qualifies as an ORF whose function is uncertain. Trimming removed 6 bases at V and 7 bases at J, with 14 bases between. The CDR3 has 13 amino acids. The CDR3 region has the DNA TGTGCCAGAAAAAGAGGATTGGACCAGCCCCAGCATTTT. Translated, it gives CARKRGLDQPQHF.